This T cell receptor beta chain was found in a study of T cell changes during pregnancy in multiple sclerosis. The CDR3 loop spans 14 amino acids. V was cut by 4 bases and J by 2 bases, with 12 bases left in between. Germline lookup yields CDR1 MNHEY and CDR2 SMNVEV (reference sequence). Repertoires were generated with immunoSEQ multiplex PCR, while TCRdb's copy carries only in-frame clones and drops some. The table has around 62,000 clones, 85% to 95% seen once. This clonotype was obtained from a female donor with multiple sclerosis, enrolled in a pregnancy study. This specimen consisted of CD8+ T cells from peripheral blood mononuclear cells, obtained in the second trimester of pregnancy. The chain is built from TRBV27 and TRBJ2-7; TRBD1 might be the D (6 bases). The CDR3 region has the DNA TGTGCCAGCAGTTCCTTCCAGGGGACCTACGAGCAGTACTTC. Translation gives CASSSFQGTYEQYF.